These 22 T cell receptor beta chains share one sample of origin, sequenced in a study of cytomegalovirus exposure and HLA in healthy donors. In the PCR, 60 Vbeta and 13 Jbeta primers were used. The assay was immunoSEQ multiplex PCR, and TCRdb's table has in-frame clones only and misses some. The table records 150,000 or so clones, 77% of them present only once. Sequenced input: PBMCs. The receptors come from a male donor in good health and CMV-seropositive.

This sequence joins TRBV5-1 and TRBJ1-1; maybe TRBD1 (5 bases). Trimming cost V 3 bases and J 8 bases, with 17 bases left between them. This CDR3 region has 14 residues. Germline V gene data show CDR1 as SGHRS and CDR2 as YFSETQ. CDR3 bases: TGCGCCAGCAGCTCCCCGGGGACTCCTTCAGAAGCTTTCTTT. The encoded protein is CASSSPGTPSEAFF.

This chain uses TRBV27 with TRBJ1-6, with D perhaps matching TRBD1 (5 bases). The V gene lost 5 bases and the J gene lost 10 bases, with 21 bases spanning the gap. CDR3 size: 16 residues. Germline CDR1 is MNHEY and CDR2 is SMNVEV (reference sequence). This CDR3 is CASSTGGGGRESPLHF. In nucleotides, the CDR3 is TGTGCCAGCAGTACAGGAGGTGGAGGGCGGGAATCACCCCTCCACTTT.

The rearrangement joins TRBV2 to TRBJ2-7; the D gene is possibly TRBD1 (5 bases). Trimming removed 4 bases from V and 13 bases from J, with 11 bases in between. CDR1 and CDR2 (germline): SNHLY, FYNNEI. CDR3 length: 10 residues. The CDR3 nucleotides read TGTGCCAGCAGTGTCGGCAGGGTATACTTC. This encodes CASSVGRVYF. Based on the CDR3 plus reference TRBV2 and TRBJ2-7, the full variable domain is EPEVTQTPSHQVTQMGQEVILRCVPISNHLYFYWYRQILGQKVEFLVSFYNNEISEKSEIFDDQFSVERPDGSNFTLKIRSTKLEDSAMYFCASSVGRVYFGPGTRLTVT.

CDR3 nucleotide sequence: TGTGCCAGCAGCGTAGCGTCCGGGGGGGTAGGGACAGATACGCAGTATTTT. Its protein product is CASSVASGGVGTDTQYF. This sequence joins TRBV9 and TRBJ2-3, with 8 bases that match TRBD2. With V trimmed by 0 bases and J by 3 bases, 9 bases remained unmatched. CDR1 and CDR2 from the germline V gene are SGDLS and YYNGEE. The CDR3 contains 17 residues.

The chain employs TRBV28 and TRBJ1-2; a possible D gene is TRBD1 (6 bases). The length of the CDR3 is 16 residues. V was trimmed by 3 bases and J by 6 bases, leaving 20 bases between them. In germline, CDR1 is MDHEN, CDR2 SYDVKM. CDR3 protein: CASSFPHWSGADGYTF. CDR3 in DNA: TGTGCCAGCAGTTTTCCCCATTGGTCAGGGGCGGATGGCTACACCTTC.

Here the CDR3 reads CASSSLRDFSNQPQHF. CDR3 DNA sequence: TGTGCCAGCAGTTCCTTGAGGGACTTCAGCAATCAGCCCCAGCATTTT. This chain uses TRBV28 with TRBJ1-5, with a possible D match to TRBD1 (5 bases). CDR3 length equals 16 residues. Between the trimmed V and J ends, which lost 4 bases and 1 base, there was a span of 14 bases. In germline, CDR1 is MDHEN, CDR2 SYDVKM.

The CDR3 coding sequence is TGTGCCAGCAGTGATCTCCTATTGGGGGCTTATAACGATAACTCCTACAATGAGCAGTTCTTC. It translates to CASSDLLLGAYNDNSYNEQFF. This chain uses TRBV2 with TRBJ2-1; D possibly corresponds to TRBD1 (6 bases). From germline, CDR1 is SNHLY and CDR2 FYNNEI. Deletions cut 3 bases from V and 0 bases from J, with 27 bases between. This CDR3 has 21 residues.

CDR3 in DNA: TGTGCCAGCAGCTTAAGGGGACTCTCCTACGAGCAGTACTTC. Translated: CASSLRGLSYEQYF. The genes are TRBV13 and TRBJ2-5; the D gene is possibly TRBD2 (6 bases). TRBJ2-7 matches the DNA end more closely, so the J call is doubtful. Germline V gene sequence: CDR1 PRHDT, CDR2 FYEKMQ (reference sequence). This CDR3 is 14 amino acids long.

In regard to this clone: Other DNA sequences in this specimen translate into the identical CDR3. The J gene is TRBJ2-7, the V gene TRBV2; 10 nucleotides agree with TRBD2. CDR1 and CDR2 from the germline V gene are SNHLY and FYNNEI. J lost 4 bases, V lost 6 bases, and 12 bases had no gene match. This CDR3 is built from 16 residues. Here the CDR3 reads CASRGYLAGEKYEQYF. The CDR3 DNA sequence: TGTGCCAGCAGGGGATATCTAGCGGGGGAGAAGTACGAGCAGTACTTC.

This chain links TRBV11-3 with TRBJ2-7, with 8 bases lining up with TRBD2. The germline CDR1 and CDR2 sequences are SGHNT and YENEEA. There are 13 residues in the CDR3. The V segment lost 1 base and the J segment 10 bases; nucleotides outside the gene matches: 6. CDR3 sequence: CASSLAESGGQYF. The CDR3 bases are TGTGCCAGCAGCTTAGCGGAGAGCGGGGGACAGTACTTC.

This sequence joins TRBV11-3 and TRBJ2-1, with 9 bases matching TRBD1. Per the germline V gene, CDR1 is SGHNT and CDR2 is YENEEA. The CDR3 is 14 amino acids. The ends lost 4 bases at V and 7 bases at J; junction bases unmatched: 5. The CDR3 sequence: CASSSRDRENEQFF. CDR3 DNA: TGTGCCAGCAGCTCCCGGGACAGGGAGAATGAGCAGTTCTTC.

This clone has only one observation. The chain has TRBV6-6 and TRBJ1-6, with D perhaps TRBD1 (5 bases). Germline V gene data show CDR1 as MNHNY and CDR2 as SVGAGI (reference sequence). Trimming removed 0 bases at V and 12 bases at J, with 6 bases between. The CDR3 totals 12 residues. The CDR3 here is CASSYSGGPLHF. As DNA, the CDR3 is TGTGCCAGCAGTTACTCCGGGGGACCCCTCCACTTT.

The table lists this clone with a few counts. This chain links TRBV9 with TRBJ1-3; 7 bases map to TRBD1. CDR3 length equals 14 residues. V lost 2 bases, J lost 2 bases, and 1 base stayed unmatched. Germline CDR1 is SGDLS and CDR2 is YYNGEE. This CDR3 reads CASSVDRAGNTIYF. The DNA for the CDR3 is TGTGCCAGCAGCGTCGACAGGGCTGGAAACACCATATATTTT.

The chain joins TRBV7-9 to TRBJ2-3; 8 bases match TRBD2. V shed 5 bases and J 4 bases; nucleotides not matched to a gene: 5. The CDR3 has 14 amino acids. From germline, CDR1 is SEHNR and CDR2 FQNEAQ (reference sequence). The CDR3 DNA is TGTGCCAGCAGCGCGACTAGCGCCCCAGATACGCAGTATTTT. Its translation is CASSATSAPDTQYF.

The chain recombines TRBV10-2 with TRBJ2-7; 9 bases map to TRBD2. The CDR3 contains 13 residues. J lost 6 bases, V lost 7 bases, and 7 bases had no gene match. Germline CDR1 is WSHSY and CDR2 is SAAADI. This CDR3 reads CASILAGAGEQYF. CDR3 coding DNA: TGCGCCAGCATTTTAGCGGGAGCCGGCGAGCAGTACTTC.

The chain links TRBV29-1 to TRBJ2-3; TRBD2 matches at 15 bases. CDR1 is SQVTM and CDR2 is ANQGSEA in the germline V gene. The CDR3 covers 16 residues. The J segment lost 0 bases and the V segment lost 6 bases, leaving 4 bases of the junction unmatched. The DNA of the CDR3 is TGCAGCGTGGGACTAGCGGGGGGCCTCAGCACAGATACGCAGTATTTT. This encodes CSVGLAGGLSTDTQYF.

The gene calls are TRBV13 and TRBJ2-7; a possible D gene is TRBD1 (8 bases). CDR1 is PRHDT and CDR2 is FYEKMQ in the germline V gene (reference sequence). The CDR3 consists of 17 residues. V was trimmed by 3 bases and J by 2 bases, leaving 20 bases between them. Here the CDR3 DNA reads TGTGCCAGCAGCTTCGGGCAGGGGGCGGGGGTAGCCTACGAGCAGTACTTC. This translates into CASSFGQGAGVAYEQYF. Using reference TRBV13 and TRBJ2-7 for the parts outside the CDR3, the full variable domain is AAGVIQSPRHLIKEKRETATLKCYPIPRHDTVYWYQQGPGQDPQFLISFYEKMQSDKGSIPDRFSAQQFSDYHSELNMSSLELGDSALYFCASSFGQGAGVAYEQYFGPGTRLTVT.

The genes are TRBV2 and TRBJ1-2; 7 nucleotides line up with TRBD1. The CDR3 covers 14 residues. Trimming removed 1 base from V and 5 bases from J; junction bases left unmatched: 4. The germline CDR1 and CDR2 sequences are SNHLY and FYNNEI. CDR3 amino acids: CASSEGQGGYGYTF. DNA for the CDR3: TGTGCCAGCAGTGAAGGACAGGGAGGTTATGGCTACACCTTC.

The chain has TRBV2 and TRBJ2-7; the match to TRBD1 covers 10 bases. Germline V gene sequence: CDR1 SNHLY, CDR2 FYNNEI. V shed 8 bases, J shed 6 bases, and the junction held 7 bases outside the gene matches. This CDR3 comprises 13 residues. CDR3: CASGPGTGAEQYF. CDR3 DNA sequence: TGTGCCAGCGGACCCGGGACAGGGGCCGAGCAGTACTTC.

This clone was observed a few times. This sequence joins TRBV21-1 and TRBJ1-5; TRBD1 is taken as the D call from the table, unchecked against the DNA. TRBV21-1 is a listed pseudogene. This CDR3 contains 17 residues. The CDR3 region is CASSRGRTGRSNQPQHF. CDR3 coding DNA: TGTGCCAGCAGCAGAGGGAGGACAGGGCGAAGCAATCAGCCCCAGCATTTT.

The V and J genes are TRBV7-8 and TRBJ1-6, with D possibly matching TRBD1 (6 bases). V shed 2 bases and J shed 5 bases, with 13 bases lying between them. In germline, CDR1 is SGHVS, CDR2 FQNEAQ. This CDR3 spans 16 amino acids. The CDR3 reads CASSLRLDRNNSPLHF. The CDR3 DNA reads as TGTGCCAGCAGCTTAAGGCTTGACAGGAATAATTCACCCCTCCACTTT.

The table lists this clone with a few counts. The V and J genes are TRBV25-1 and TRBJ2-3; the match to TRBD2 covers 9 bases. The germline CDR1 and CDR2 sequences are MGHDK and SYGVNS. J was trimmed by 8 bases and V by 8 bases; bases with no gene match: 11. The CDR3 length is 14 residues. CDR3 in amino acids: CASQVAGGPATQYF. The CDR3 DNA sequence: TGTGCCAGCCAGGTGGCGGGAGGGCCTGCTACGCAGTATTTT.